This entry concerns a single TCR beta chain. Its cognate antigen is unknown. This sample was taken from a study of a mutant IDH1 vaccine in newly diagnosed glioma. Overall study: Vaccines began 4-6 weeks after radiotherapy alone, or with temozolomide cycles. Patients previously underwent radiotherapy, temozolomide, or both, and most underwent both.

As to time point: week 5, during vaccination. In the vaccine, a single dose held 300 ug of the mutant IDH1 20-mer peptide, along with topical imiquimod. Repertoires were generated with immunoSEQ multiplex PCR, while TCRdb's copy carries only in-frame clones and drops some. Of about 50,000 clones listed, around 84% are singletons. The TCR comes from a woman between 45 and 60 years old with glioma. This specimen consisted of PBMCs, obtained from a glioma patient whose treatment included an IDH1 peptide vaccine.

For the CDR3, the DNA is TGTGCCATCAGTGACCCCGGACTAAACACCGGGGAGCTGTTTTTT. Translating it yields CAISDPGLNTGELFF. The chain has TRBV10-3 and TRBJ2-2; tentative D call: TRBD2 (6 bases). Per the germline V gene, CDR1 is ENHRY and CDR2 is SYGVKD. Trimming shortened V by 3 bases and J by 2 bases, and 10 bases separated the two germline ends. This CDR3 spans 15 amino acids.